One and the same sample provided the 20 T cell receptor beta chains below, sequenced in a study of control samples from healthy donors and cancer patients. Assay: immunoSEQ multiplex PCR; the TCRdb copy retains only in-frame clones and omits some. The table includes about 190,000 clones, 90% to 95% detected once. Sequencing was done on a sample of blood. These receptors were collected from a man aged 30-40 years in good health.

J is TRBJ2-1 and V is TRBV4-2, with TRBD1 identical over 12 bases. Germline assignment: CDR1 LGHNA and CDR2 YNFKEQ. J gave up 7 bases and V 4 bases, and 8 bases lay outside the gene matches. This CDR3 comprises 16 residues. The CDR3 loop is CASSPPGTGGRNEQFF. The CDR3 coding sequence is TGTGCCAGCAGCCCACCCGGGACAGGGGGCCGTAATGAGCAGTTCTTC.

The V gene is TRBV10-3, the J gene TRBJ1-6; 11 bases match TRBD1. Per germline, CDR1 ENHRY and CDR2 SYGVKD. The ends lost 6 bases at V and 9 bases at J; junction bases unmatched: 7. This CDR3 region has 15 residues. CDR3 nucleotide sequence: TGTGCCATCAGGCTCGGACAGGGGGCCAGTTCACCCCTCCACTTT. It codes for CAIRLGQGASSPLHF.

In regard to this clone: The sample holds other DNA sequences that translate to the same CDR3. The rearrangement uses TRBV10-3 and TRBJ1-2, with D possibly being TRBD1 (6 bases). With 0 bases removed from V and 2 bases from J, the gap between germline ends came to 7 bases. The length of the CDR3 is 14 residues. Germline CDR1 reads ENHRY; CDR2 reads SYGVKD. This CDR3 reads CAISESDRNYGYTF. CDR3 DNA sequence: TGTGCCATCAGTGAGTCGGACAGAAACTATGGCTACACCTTC.

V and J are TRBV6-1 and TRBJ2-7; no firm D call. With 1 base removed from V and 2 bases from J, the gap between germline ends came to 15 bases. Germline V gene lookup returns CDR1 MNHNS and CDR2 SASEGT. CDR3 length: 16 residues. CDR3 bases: TGTGCCAGCAGTGAAGTCCCGGGTAAAGACCCCTACGAGCAGTACTTC. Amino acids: CASSEVPGKDPYEQYF.

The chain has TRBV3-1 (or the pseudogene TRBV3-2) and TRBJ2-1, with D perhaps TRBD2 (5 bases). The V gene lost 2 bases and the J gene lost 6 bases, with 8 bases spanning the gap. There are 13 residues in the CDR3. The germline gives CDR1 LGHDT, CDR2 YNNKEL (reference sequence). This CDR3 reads CASSQLAGNEQFF. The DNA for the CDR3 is TGTGCCAGCAGCCAATTGGCGGGCAATGAGCAGTTCTTC.

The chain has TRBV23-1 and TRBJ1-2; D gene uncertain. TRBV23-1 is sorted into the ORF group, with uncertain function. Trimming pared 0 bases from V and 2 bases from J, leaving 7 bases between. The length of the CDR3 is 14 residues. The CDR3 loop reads CASSQSAVNYGYTF. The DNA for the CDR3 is TGCGCCAGCAGTCAATCAGCAGTGAACTATGGCTACACCTTC.

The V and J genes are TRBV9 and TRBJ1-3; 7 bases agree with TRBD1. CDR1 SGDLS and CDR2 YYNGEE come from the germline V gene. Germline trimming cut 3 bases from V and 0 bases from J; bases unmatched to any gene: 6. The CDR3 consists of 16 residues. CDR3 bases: TGTGCCAGCAGCGCGTACGGGACAGTCTCTGGAAACACCATATATTTT. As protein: CASSAYGTVSGNTIYF.

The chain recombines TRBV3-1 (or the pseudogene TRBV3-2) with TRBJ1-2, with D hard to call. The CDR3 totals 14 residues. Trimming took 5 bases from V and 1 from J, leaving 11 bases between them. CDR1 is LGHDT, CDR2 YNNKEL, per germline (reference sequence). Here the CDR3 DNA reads TGTGCCAGCAGCACCTCCGGGAATAACTATGGCTACACCTTC. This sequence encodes CASSTSGNNYGYTF.

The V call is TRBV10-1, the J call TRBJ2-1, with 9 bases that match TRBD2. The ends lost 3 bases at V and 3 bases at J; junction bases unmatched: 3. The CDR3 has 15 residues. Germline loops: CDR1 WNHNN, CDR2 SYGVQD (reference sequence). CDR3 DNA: TGCGCCAGCAGTGAAGGGCGGGGGGGCTACAATGAGCAGTTCTTC. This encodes CASSEGRGGYNEQFF.

This CDR3 is CASSSGLAGPDTQYF. The CDR3 nucleotides are TGTGCCAGCAGTTCTGGACTAGCGGGCCCAGATACGCAGTATTTT. This sequence joins TRBV6-5 and TRBJ2-3, with 11 bases matching TRBD2. The CDR3 totals 15 residues. CDR1 is MNHEY and CDR2 is SVGAGI in the germline V gene. J gave up 4 bases and V 4 bases, and 4 bases lay outside the gene matches.

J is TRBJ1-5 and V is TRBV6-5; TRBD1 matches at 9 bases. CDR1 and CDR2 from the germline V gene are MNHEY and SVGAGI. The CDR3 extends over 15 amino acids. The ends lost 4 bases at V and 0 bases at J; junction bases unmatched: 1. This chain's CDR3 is CASSWDRASNQPQHF. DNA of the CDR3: TGTGCCAGCAGTTGGGACAGGGCTAGCAATCAGCCCCAGCATTTT.

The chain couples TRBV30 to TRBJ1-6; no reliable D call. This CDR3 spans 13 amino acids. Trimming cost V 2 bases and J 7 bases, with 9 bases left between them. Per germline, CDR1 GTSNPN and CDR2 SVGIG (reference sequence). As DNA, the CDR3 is TGTGCCTGGAGTTTAACAGCCAATTCACCCCTCCACTTT. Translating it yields CAWSLTANSPLHF.

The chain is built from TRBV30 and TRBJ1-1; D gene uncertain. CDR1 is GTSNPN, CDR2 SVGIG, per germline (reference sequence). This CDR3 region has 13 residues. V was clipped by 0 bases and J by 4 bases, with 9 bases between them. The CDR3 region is CAWSVPSGTEAFF. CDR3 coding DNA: TGTGCCTGGAGTGTACCATCGGGCACTGAAGCTTTCTTT. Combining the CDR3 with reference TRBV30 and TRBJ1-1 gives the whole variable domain SQTIHQWPATLVQPVGSPLSLECTVEGTSNPNLYWYRQAAGRGLQLLFYSVGIGQISSEVPQNLSASRPQDRQFILSSKKLLLSDSGFYLCAWSVPSGTEAFFGQGTRLTVV.

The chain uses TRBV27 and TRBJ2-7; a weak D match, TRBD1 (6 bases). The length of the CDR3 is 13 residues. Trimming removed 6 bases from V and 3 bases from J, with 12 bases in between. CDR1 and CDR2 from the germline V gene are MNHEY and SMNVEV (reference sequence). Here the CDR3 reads CASSYRTDYEQYF. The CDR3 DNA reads TGTGCCAGCAGCTACAGGACAGACTACGAGCAGTACTTC.

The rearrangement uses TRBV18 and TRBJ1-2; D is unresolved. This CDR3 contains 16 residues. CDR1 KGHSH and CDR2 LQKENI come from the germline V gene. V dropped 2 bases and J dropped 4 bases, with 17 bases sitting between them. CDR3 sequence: CASSPRVPGAFYGYTF. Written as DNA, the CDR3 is TGTGCCAGCTCACCAAGGGTCCCGGGAGCCTTCTATGGCTACACCTTC.

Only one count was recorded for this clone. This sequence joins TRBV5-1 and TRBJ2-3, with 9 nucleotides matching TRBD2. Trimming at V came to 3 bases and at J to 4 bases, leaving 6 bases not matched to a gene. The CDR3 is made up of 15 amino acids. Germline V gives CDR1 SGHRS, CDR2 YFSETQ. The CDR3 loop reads CASSSSAGGPDTQYF. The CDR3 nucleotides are TGCGCCAGCAGCTCCTCAGCGGGGGGACCAGATACGCAGTATTTT.

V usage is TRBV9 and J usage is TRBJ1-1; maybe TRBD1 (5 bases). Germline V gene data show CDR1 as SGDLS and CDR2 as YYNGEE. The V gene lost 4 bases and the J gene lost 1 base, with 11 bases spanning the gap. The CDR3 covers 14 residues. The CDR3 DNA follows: TGTGCCAGCAGCCCCCGTGGGGGGAACACTGAAGCTTTCTTT. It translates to CASSPRGGNTEAFF.

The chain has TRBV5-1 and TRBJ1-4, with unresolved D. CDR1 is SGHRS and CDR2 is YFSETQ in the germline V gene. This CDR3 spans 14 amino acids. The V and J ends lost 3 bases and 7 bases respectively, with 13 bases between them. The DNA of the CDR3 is TGCGCCAGCAGCTCCCCCCAACAGAGTGAAAAACTGTTTTTT. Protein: CASSSPQQSEKLFF. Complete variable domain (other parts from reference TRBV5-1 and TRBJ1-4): KAGVTQTPRYLIKTRGQQVTLSCSPISGHRSVSWYQQTPGQGLQFLFEYFSETQRNKGNFPGRFSGRQFSNSRSEMNVSTLELGDSALYLCASSSPQQSEKLFFGSGTQLSVL.

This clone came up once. The CDR3 protein is CASSQDTSGRAKEKLFF. In DNA, the CDR3 is TGTGCCAGCAGCCAAGATACCAGCGGCAGGGCGAAAGAAAAACTGTTTTTT. This chain uses TRBV4-2 with TRBJ1-4, with D possibly TRBD1 on 5 matching bases. Trimming stripped 0 bases from V and 8 bases from J, with 19 bases between. CDR1 and CDR2 (germline): LGHNA, YNFKEQ. The CDR3 is made up of 17 amino acids.

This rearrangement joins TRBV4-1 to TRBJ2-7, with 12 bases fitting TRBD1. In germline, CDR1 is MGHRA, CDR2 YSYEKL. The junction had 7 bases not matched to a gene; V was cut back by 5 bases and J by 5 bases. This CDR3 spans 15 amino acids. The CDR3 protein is CASSSPGTGGDEQYF. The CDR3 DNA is TGCGCCAGCAGCTCACCCGGGACAGGGGGCGACGAGCAGTACTTC.